Following are 25 T cell receptor beta chains from one sample sequenced in a study of beta chain features in type 1 diabetes. The study reverse transcribed the entire isolated RNA, so it sequenced expressed TCRB transcripts. Sequencing used immunoSEQ multiplex PCR; TCRdb keeps in-frame clones, though not all of them. The sample includes 240,000 or so clones, 27% of them seen just once. Specimen: central memory CD4+ T cells from blood. Receptors originate from a man between 25 and 39 years old in good health.

Many counts were recorded for this clone. The chain links TRBV7-2 to TRBJ2-2; perhaps TRBD2 as D (5 bases). Germline V gene sequence: CDR1 SGHTA, CDR2 FQGNSA. V was pared by 3 bases and J by 2 bases, with 7 bases between. This CDR3 contains 14 residues. As DNA, the CDR3 is TGTGCCAGCAGCTTGCCTAGCAACACCGGGGAGCTGTTTTTT. Protein product: CASSLPSNTGELFF.

The gene calls are TRBV10-3 and TRBJ1-2; 7 bases are shared with TRBD1. This CDR3 contains 13 residues. Looked up from germline, CDR1 is ENHRY and CDR2 is SYGVKD. Trimming took 10 bases from V and 3 from J; bases not matched to a gene: 8. As DNA, the CDR3 is TGTGCCACACTGGGACAGACGGACTATGGCTACACCTTC. The encoded protein is CATLGQTDYGYTF.

This clone has ten or more counts. This chain's CDR3 is CASSSNMYGYTF. The CDR3 DNA is TGTGCCAGCAGCTCCAACATGTATGGCTACACCTTC. The genes are TRBV13 and TRBJ1-2; the D is unclear. CDR3 length: 12 amino acids. Trimming removed 4 bases from V and 5 bases from J, with 8 bases in between. Germline V CDR1 and CDR2: PRHDT, FYEKMQ (reference sequence).

The V call is TRBV7-8, the J call TRBJ2-1; no definite D call. Trimming removed 5 bases at V and 4 bases at J, with 9 bases between. Germline V gene sequence: CDR1 SGHVS, CDR2 FQNEAQ. The CDR3 consists of 13 residues. The CDR3 is CASSGRQYNEQFF. DNA of the CDR3: TGTGCCAGCAGCGGACGGCAGTACAATGAGCAGTTCTTC.

There are many counts of this clone. The chain combines TRBV7-2 with TRBJ2-7; possible D gene TRBD2, 5 bases. V was pared by 2 bases and J by 1 base, with 12 bases between. This CDR3 has 15 amino acids. Germline V gene sequence: CDR1 SGHTA, CDR2 FQGNSA. The CDR3 region is CASSLSPAESYEQYF. The DNA for the CDR3 is TGTGCCAGCAGCTTAAGTCCAGCGGAGTCCTACGAGCAGTACTTC.

The J gene is TRBJ2-3, the V gene TRBV5-1; 7 bases are a match to TRBD1. This CDR3 contains 16 residues. CDR1 is SGHRS and CDR2 is YFSETQ in the germline V gene. The V and J ends lost 1 base and 2 bases, in that order; junction bases with no gene match: 7. CDR3 protein: CASSLWAGTDTDTQYF. In DNA, the CDR3 is TGCGCCAGCAGCTTGTGGGCCGGGACAGACACAGATACGCAGTATTTT.

This clone was found a few times. The chain has TRBV2 and TRBJ1-1; 8 positions agree with TRBD1. The length of the CDR3 is 14 residues. The ends lost 2 bases at V and 4 bases at J; junction bases unmatched: 3. CDR1 and CDR2 (germline): SNHLY, FYNNEI. As DNA, the CDR3 is TGTGCCAGCAGTGAAAACAGGGGGGGCACTGAAGCTTTCTTT. It translates to CASSENRGGTEAFF.

The gene calls are TRBV7-9 and TRBJ2-1; D uncertain. CDR1 is SEHNR and CDR2 is FQNEAQ in the germline V gene (reference sequence). V was trimmed by 5 bases and J by 0 bases, leaving 11 bases between them. There are 15 residues in the CDR3. The CDR3 protein is CASSRAPSSYNEQFF. Here the CDR3 DNA reads TGTGCCAGCAGCCGCGCTCCGAGCTCCTACAATGAGCAGTTCTTC.

This clone is labeled as medium-sized. The V and J genes are TRBV18 and TRBJ2-5, with no clear D. V was trimmed by 1 base and J by 4 bases, leaving 7 bases between them. Germline assignment: CDR1 KGHSH and CDR2 LQKENI. This CDR3 spans 13 amino acids. CDR3 region: CASSPQGTETQYF. The CDR3 DNA is TGTGCCAGCTCACCACAGGGAACAGAGACCCAGTACTTC.

The chain couples TRBV14 to TRBJ2-5; D is unresolved. CDR1 is SGHDN, CDR2 FVKESK, per germline. CDR3 length: 15 amino acids. Trimming shortened V by 1 base and J by 0 bases, and 9 bases separated the two germline ends. In nucleotides, the CDR3 is TGTGCCAGCAGCCAAGCCCTTATGTACCAAGAGACCCAGTACTTC. Amino acids: CASSQALMYQETQYF.

The gene calls are TRBV18 and TRBJ1-5; tentative D call: TRBD1 (5 bases). CDR3 length: 16 amino acids. From germline, CDR1 is KGHSH and CDR2 LQKENI. The V gene lost 3 bases and the J gene lost 0 bases, with 12 bases spanning the gap. The CDR3 nucleotides read TGTGCCAGCTCACCTGGTGGGACCAATAGCAATCAGCCCCAGCATTTT. Translated: CASSPGGTNSNQPQHF.

The chain carries TRBV5-1 and TRBJ1-1; D is undetermined. Germline CDR1 SGHRS, CDR2 YFSETQ. The CDR3 contains 14 residues. The germline V and J ends were trimmed by 0 bases and 3 bases, with 9 bases remaining between them. This chain's CDR3 is CASSLVSGHTEAFF. CDR3 DNA sequence: TGCGCCAGCAGCTTGGTCTCCGGTCACACTGAAGCTTTCTTT.

There are a few counts of this clone. The chain employs TRBV5-6 and TRBJ2-3; a possible D gene is TRBD1 (6 bases). The CDR3 runs 14 residues. Trimming pared 6 bases from V and 6 bases from J, leaving 17 bases between. CDR1 and CDR2 (germline): SGHDT, YYEEEE. The chain's CDR3 is CASNPLADSDTQYF. DNA of the CDR3: TGTGCCAGCAACCCACTCGCGGACAGCGATACGCAGTATTTT.

J is TRBJ1-1 and V is TRBV6-5; D is unresolved. V lost 0 bases, J lost 5 bases, and 10 bases lay in between. This CDR3 region has 14 residues. Germline V gives CDR1 MNHEY, CDR2 SVGAGI. CDR3 nucleotides: TGTGCCAGCAGTTACTCGATAGGGCGAACTGAAGCTTTCTTT. As protein: CASSYSIGRTEAFF.

Only one count was recorded for this clone. V usage is TRBV7-2 and J usage is TRBJ2-3, with a weak D call TRBD2 (6 bases). Trimming pared 2 bases from V and 4 bases from J, leaving 16 bases between. Germline-derived CDR1 and CDR2 are SGHTA and FQGNSA. This CDR3 is built from 16 residues. As DNA, the CDR3 is TGTGCCAGCAGCTTATCGGCCTCGGGGGTCCCAGATACGCAGTATTTT. Protein sequence: CASSLSASGVPDTQYF.

The chain has TRBV7-2 and TRBJ1-2; D gene unclear. Germline CDR1 reads SGHTA; CDR2 reads FQGNSA. The CDR3 sequence is 17 residues long. The V gene lost 2 bases and the J gene lost 8 bases, with 24 bases spanning the gap. The CDR3 DNA reads TGTGCCAGCAGCTTAAGGATTGGCGGCAGGACGTCCGGCGGCTACACCTTC. Its protein product is CASSLRIGGRTSGGYTF.

This clone was seen more than once but under ten times. The rearrangement uses TRBV29-1 and TRBJ2-5, with 9 bases lining up with TRBD2. The CDR3 runs 15 residues. Looked up from germline, CDR1 is SQVTM and CDR2 is ANQGSEA. The junction had 11 bases not matched to a gene; V was cut back by 3 bases and J by 6 bases. The CDR3 loop is CSVDARREGPKTQYF. The CDR3 coding sequence is TGCAGCGTTGACGCCCGGCGGGAGGGCCCGAAGACCCAGTACTTC.

This sequence joins TRBV5-6 and TRBJ2-2; D is possibly TRBD1 (6 bases). V was pared by 2 bases and J by 4 bases, with 9 bases between. This CDR3 comprises 14 residues. Germline loops: CDR1 SGHDT, CDR2 YYEEEE. CDR3 coding DNA: TGTGCCAGCAGCTTTGACAGGTTCACCGGGGAGCTGTTTTTT. Its translation is CASSFDRFTGELFF.

About this clone itself: The same CDR3 arises from other DNA sequences in this sample as well. The chain links TRBV27 to TRBJ1-2; D is unclear. CDR1 and CDR2 (germline): MNHEY, SMNVEV (reference sequence). The CDR3 sequence is 13 residues long. V shed 3 bases and J shed 2 bases, with 7 bases lying between them. Here the CDR3 DNA reads TGTGCCAGCAGTTTGAACGGCAACTATGGCTACACCTTC. Translated, it gives CASSLNGNYGYTF.

The chain couples TRBV2 to TRBJ1-5; 7 positions match TRBD1. The germline V gene encodes CDR1 SNHLY and CDR2 FYNNEI. The CDR3 contains 15 residues. J was trimmed by 1 base and V by 4 bases; bases with no gene match: 4. CDR3 region: CASSGPGQSNQPQHF. DNA of the CDR3: TGTGCCAGCAGTGGACCGGGACAGAGCAATCAGCCCCAGCATTTT.

This rearrangement joins TRBV18 to TRBJ2-3; D unclear. There are 16 residues in the CDR3. CDR1 and CDR2 (germline): KGHSH, LQKENI. V was trimmed by 6 bases and J by 0 bases, leaving 16 bases between them. Here the CDR3 reads CASSFKRSSSTDTQYF. The CDR3 coding sequence is TGTGCCAGCTCTTTTAAGCGTTCCTCTAGCACAGATACGCAGTATTTT.

The chain employs TRBV11-2 and TRBJ2-7; D gene uncertain. The germline V gene has CDR1 SGHAT and CDR2 FQNNGV. The ends were cut back, 6 bases at V and 2 bases at J, with 17 bases in the middle. This CDR3 has 15 residues. This chain's CDR3 is CASSRPPDWAYEQYF. DNA of the CDR3: TGTGCCAGCAGTCGTCCCCCTGATTGGGCCTACGAGCAGTACTTC.

This chain links TRBV11-2 with TRBJ2-3; D gene ambiguous. CDR3 length: 15 amino acids. V was pared by 2 bases and J by 2 bases, with 11 bases between. Looked up from germline, CDR1 is SGHAT and CDR2 is FQNNGV. The CDR3 DNA reads as TGTGCCAGCAGCTTACAGTGGGGTTACACAGATACGCAGTATTTT. Its protein is CASSLQWGYTDTQYF.

The V call is TRBV7-2, the J call TRBJ2-7, with D possibly being TRBD1 (6 bases). The CDR3 covers 14 residues. With 5 bases removed from V and 0 bases from J, the gap between germline ends came to 11 bases. Germline lookup yields CDR1 SGHTA and CDR2 FQGNSA. CDR3 in DNA: TGTGCCAGCAGCCCGGACAGTAGCTCCTACGAGCAGTACTTC. Translating it yields CASSPDSSSYEQYF.

This clone turned up a few times. The chain employs TRBV7-2 and TRBJ2-3; unclear D gene. This CDR3 is built from 13 residues. Trimming took 5 bases from V and 4 from J, leaving 10 bases between them. The germline CDR1 and CDR2 sequences are SGHTA and FQGNSA. The CDR3 protein is CASSPPNSDTQYF. As DNA, the CDR3 is TGTGCCAGCAGCCCGCCGAATTCAGATACGCAGTATTTT.